This T cell receptor (beta chain) was sequenced for a study of blood T cell repertoires in COVID-19. Study in general: Collection of acute and convalescent COVID-19 samples took place in the United States, Italy and Spain. PBMCs, B-cell-depleted T cells, or T cells provided the cDNA or gDNA that made up the material.

Original analysis: Using reference gene primer amplification, nucleated cell counts were estimated. Assay: immunoSEQ multiplex PCR; the TCRdb copy retains only in-frame clones and omits some. That table gives V, J and clone size, and the DNA gave D and trimming. The sample contains some 70,000 clones, around 90% of which appear only once. This CDR3 is 15 amino acids long. CDR1 is SGHRS and CDR2 is YFSETQ in the germline V gene. V lost 5 bases and J 3 bases, leaving 14 bases between the germline ends. The receptor was isolated from a man between 50 and 59 years old with acute or convalescent COVID-19. Sequences were obtained from peripheral blood. The chain uses TRBV5-1 and TRBJ1-4; D uncertain. CDR3 sequence (DNA): TGCGCCAGCAGACCGACACTGTCCCCTAATGAAAAACTGTTTTTT. It translates to CASRPTLSPNEKLFF.